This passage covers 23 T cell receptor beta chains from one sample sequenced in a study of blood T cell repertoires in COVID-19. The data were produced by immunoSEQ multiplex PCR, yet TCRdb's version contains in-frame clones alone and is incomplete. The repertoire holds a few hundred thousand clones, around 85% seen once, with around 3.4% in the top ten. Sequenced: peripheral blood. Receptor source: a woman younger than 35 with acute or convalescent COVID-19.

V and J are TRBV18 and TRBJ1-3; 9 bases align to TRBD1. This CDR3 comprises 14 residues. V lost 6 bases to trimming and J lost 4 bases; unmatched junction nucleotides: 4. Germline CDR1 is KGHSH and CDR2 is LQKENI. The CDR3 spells CASSGQGVGNTIYF. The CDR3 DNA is TGTGCCAGCTCGGGACAGGGAGTGGGAAACACCATATATTTT. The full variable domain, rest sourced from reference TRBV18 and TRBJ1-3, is NAGVMQNPRHLVRRRGQEARLRCSPMKGHSHVYWYRQLPEEGLKFMVYLQKENIIDESGMPKERFSAEFPKEGPSILRIQQVVRGDSAAYFCASSGQGVGNTIYFGEGSWLTVV.

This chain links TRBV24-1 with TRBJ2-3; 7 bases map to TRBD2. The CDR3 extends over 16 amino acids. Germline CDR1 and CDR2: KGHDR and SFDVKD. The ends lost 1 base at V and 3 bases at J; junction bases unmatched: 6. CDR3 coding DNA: TGTGCCACCAGTGATTTAACTAACGGGAGGACAGATACGCAGTATTTT. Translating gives CATSDLTNGRTDTQYF.

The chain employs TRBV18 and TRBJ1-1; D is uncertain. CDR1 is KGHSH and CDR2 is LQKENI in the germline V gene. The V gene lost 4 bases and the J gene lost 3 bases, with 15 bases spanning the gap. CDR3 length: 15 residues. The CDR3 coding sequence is TGTGCCAGCTCACGGACTGGTCCTAGGGACACTGAAGCTTTCTTT. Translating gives CASSRTGPRDTEAFF.

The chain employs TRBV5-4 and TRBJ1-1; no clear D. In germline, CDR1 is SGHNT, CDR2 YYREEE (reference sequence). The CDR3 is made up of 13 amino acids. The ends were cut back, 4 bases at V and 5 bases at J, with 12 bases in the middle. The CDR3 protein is CASSMKSRTEAFF. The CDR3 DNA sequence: TGTGCCAGCAGCATGAAGAGCCGGACTGAAGCTTTCTTT.

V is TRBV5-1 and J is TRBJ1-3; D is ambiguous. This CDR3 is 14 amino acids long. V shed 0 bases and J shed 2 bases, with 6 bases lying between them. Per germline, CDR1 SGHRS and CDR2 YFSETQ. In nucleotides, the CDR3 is TGCGCCAGCAGCTTGGGAGTGACTGGAAACACCATATATTTT. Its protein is CASSLGVTGNTIYF.

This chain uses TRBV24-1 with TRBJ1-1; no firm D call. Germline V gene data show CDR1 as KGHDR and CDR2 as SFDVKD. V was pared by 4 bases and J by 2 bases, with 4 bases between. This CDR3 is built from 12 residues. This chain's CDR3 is CATSDYNTEAFF. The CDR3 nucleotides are TGTGCCACCAGTGACTACAACACTGAAGCTTTCTTT.

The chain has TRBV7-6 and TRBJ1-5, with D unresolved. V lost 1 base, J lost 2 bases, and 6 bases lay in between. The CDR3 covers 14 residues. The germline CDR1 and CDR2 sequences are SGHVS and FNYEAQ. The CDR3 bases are TGTGCCAGCAGCTTAGTTCAGGGCAATCAGCCCCAGCATTTT. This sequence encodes CASSLVQGNQPQHF.

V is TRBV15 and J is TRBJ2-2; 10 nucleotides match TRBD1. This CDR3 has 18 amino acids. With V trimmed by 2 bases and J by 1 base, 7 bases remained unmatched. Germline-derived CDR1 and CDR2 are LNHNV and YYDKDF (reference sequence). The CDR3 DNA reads TGTGCCACCAGCAGACCTTTTAGGGACAGGGGGAACACCGGGGAGCTGTTTTTT. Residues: CATSRPFRDRGNTGELFF.

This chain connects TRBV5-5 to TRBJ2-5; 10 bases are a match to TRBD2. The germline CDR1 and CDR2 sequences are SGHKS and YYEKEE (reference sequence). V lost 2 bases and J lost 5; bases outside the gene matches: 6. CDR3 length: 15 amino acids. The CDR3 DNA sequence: TGTGCCAGCAGCTTAGCGGGGGGGCCCGGGGAGACCCAGTACTTC. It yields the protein CASSLAGGPGETQYF.

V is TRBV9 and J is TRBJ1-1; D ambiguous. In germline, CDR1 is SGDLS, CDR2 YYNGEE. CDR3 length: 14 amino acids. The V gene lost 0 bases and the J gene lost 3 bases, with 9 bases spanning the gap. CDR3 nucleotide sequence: TGTGCCAGCAGCGTAGCTACGGGTCACACTGAAGCTTTCTTT. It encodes CASSVATGHTEAFF.

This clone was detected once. This CDR3 is CASSRFAGQDEQYF. The CDR3 coding sequence is TGTGCCAGCAGCCGTTTTGCGGGACAGGACGAGCAGTACTTC. The V call is TRBV6-5, the J call TRBJ2-7; 8 bases match TRBD1. The CDR3 contains 14 residues. With 6 bases clipped from V and 5 bases from J, the junction kept 9 bases outside the gene matches. Germline V gene data show CDR1 as MNHEY and CDR2 as SVGAGI.

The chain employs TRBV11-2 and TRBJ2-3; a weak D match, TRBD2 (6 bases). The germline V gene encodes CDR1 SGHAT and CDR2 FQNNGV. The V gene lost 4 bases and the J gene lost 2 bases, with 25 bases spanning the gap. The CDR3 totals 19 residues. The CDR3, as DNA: TGTGCCAGCAGCTCCCGTCCCGGGTTTGGCGGGGCCAACACAGATACGCAGTATTTT. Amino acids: CASSSRPGFGGANTDTQYF.

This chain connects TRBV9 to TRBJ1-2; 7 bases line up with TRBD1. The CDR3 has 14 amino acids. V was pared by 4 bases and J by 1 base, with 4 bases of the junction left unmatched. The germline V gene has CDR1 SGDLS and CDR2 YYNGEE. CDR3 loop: CASSLRDSNYGYTF. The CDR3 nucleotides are TGTGCCAGCAGCCTGCGGGACAGTAACTATGGCTACACCTTC.

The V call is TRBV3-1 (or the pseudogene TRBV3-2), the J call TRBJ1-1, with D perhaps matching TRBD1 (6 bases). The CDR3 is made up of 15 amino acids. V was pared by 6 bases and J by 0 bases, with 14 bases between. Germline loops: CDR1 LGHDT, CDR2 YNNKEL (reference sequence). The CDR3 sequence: CASRKGGNMNTEAFF. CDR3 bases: TGTGCCAGCAGAAAAGGGGGTAACATGAACACTGAAGCTTTCTTT.

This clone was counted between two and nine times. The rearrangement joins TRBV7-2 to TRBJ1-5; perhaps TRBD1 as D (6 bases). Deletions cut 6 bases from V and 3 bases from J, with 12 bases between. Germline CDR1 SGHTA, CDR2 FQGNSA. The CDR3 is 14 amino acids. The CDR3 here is CASSINRDNQPQHF. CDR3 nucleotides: TGTGCCAGCAGTATTAACAGGGACAATCAGCCCCAGCATTTT.

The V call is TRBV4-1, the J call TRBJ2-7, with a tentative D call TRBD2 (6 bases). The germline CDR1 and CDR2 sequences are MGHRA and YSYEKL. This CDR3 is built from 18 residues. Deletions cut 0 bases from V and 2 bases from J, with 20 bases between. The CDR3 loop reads CASSQDRGRAGFPYEQYF. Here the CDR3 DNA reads TGCGCCAGCAGCCAAGATCGGGGCCGCGCGGGATTCCCCTACGAGCAGTACTTC.

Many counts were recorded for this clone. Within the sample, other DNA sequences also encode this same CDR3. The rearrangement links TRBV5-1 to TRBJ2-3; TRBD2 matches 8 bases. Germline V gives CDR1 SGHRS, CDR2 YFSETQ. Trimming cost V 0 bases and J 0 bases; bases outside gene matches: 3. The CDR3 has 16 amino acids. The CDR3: CASSLVSGASTDTQYF. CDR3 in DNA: TGCGCCAGCAGCTTGGTTAGCGGGGCTAGCACAGATACGCAGTATTTT.

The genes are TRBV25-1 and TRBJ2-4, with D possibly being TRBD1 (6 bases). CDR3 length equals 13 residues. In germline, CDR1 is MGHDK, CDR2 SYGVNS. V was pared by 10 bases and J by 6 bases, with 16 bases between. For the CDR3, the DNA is TGTGCCACCCAGACAGGAACATCAAACATTCAGTACTTC. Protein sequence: CATQTGTSNIQYF.

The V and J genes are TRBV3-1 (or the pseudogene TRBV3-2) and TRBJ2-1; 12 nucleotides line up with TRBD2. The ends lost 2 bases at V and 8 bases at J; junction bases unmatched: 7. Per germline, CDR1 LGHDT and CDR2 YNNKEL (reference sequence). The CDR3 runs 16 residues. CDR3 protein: CASSQLSLAGGDEQFF. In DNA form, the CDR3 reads TGTGCCAGCAGCCAATTAAGTCTAGCGGGGGGGGATGAGCAGTTCTTC.

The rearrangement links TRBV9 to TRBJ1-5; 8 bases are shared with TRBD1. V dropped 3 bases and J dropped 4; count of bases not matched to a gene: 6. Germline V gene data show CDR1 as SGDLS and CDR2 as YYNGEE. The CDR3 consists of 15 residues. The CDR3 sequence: CASSEGQGGNQPQHF. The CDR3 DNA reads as TGTGCCAGCAGCGAAGGACAGGGAGGAAATCAGCCCCAGCATTTT.

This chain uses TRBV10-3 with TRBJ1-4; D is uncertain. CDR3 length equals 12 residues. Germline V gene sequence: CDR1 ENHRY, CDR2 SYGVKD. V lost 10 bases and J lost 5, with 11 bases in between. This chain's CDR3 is CATGSGNEKLFF. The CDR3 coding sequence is TGTGCCACAGGTTCAGGAAATGAAAAACTGTTTTTT.

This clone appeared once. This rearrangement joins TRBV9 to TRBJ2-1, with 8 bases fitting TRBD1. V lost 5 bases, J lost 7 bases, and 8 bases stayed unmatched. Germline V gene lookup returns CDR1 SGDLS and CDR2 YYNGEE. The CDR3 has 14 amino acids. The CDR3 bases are TGTGCCAGCAGAGACGGGACAGGCAGTAATGAGCAGTTCTTC. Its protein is CASRDGTGSNEQFF.

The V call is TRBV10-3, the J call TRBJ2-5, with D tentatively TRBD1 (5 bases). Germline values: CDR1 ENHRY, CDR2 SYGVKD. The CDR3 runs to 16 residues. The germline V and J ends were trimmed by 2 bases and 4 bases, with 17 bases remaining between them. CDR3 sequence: CAISEPLNGGAETQYF. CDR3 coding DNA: TGTGCCATCAGTGAGCCGTTGAACGGTGGGGCAGAGACCCAGTACTTC.